This T cell receptor (beta chain) was identified during a study of T-cell memory formation after mild COVID-19. General observations from the study: Memory cells collected pre-infection included some clones that later responded, suggesting cross-reactive memory joined.

V shed 5 bases, J shed 4 bases, and the junction held 4 bases outside the gene matches. The CDR3 extends over 13 amino acids. After 5'RACE with constant-segment primers, TCR alpha and TCR beta cDNA libraries carrying sample barcodes and UMIs were obtained. TCRdb reanalysed the 5' RACE reads using MiXCR and keeps one entry per CDR3 protein. The sample yields 240,000 or so distinct CDR3 sequences, over 8.5% seen once. This clonotype was detected only a few times. Its antigen is currently unknown. Specimen: PBMCs or a T cell subset sorted from them (not recorded which). The clonotype originates from a man between 18 and 29 years old who had mild COVID-19 (a few samples of this study predate the infection). Cell type and time point are not known. This chain links TRBV12-3 or TRBV12-4 with TRBJ1-1; 7 bases fit TRBD1. The CDR3 nucleotides are TGTGCCAGCAGTACGACAGGGTCCACTGAAGCTTTCTTT. Translating gives CASSTTGSTEAFF.